This TCR beta chain was profiled in a study of beta chain features in type 1 diabetes. Study overall: The patient and healthy donor groups were comparable for age, gender and cell yields. Examination spanned around 110,000,000 sorted cells from all samples.

Study-wide results and caveats: TCRB CDR3 length was moderately but significantly reduced in all four CD4+ subsets of Type 1 diabetes patients. In comparison with healthy donors, patients had naive, central memory and Treg TCRB repertoires that appeared more similar.

As every portion of the isolated RNA was reverse transcribed, the sequencing read expressed TCRB transcripts. Approximately 3.7 million reads per sample on average were obtained from naive, central memory and regulatory T cell samples. Clones were sequenced by immunoSEQ multiplex PCR, and TCRdb holds only the in-frame ones, with some missing. This sample has under 250,000 clones, with approximately 15% found just once. CDR1 is ENHRY and CDR2 is SYGVKD in the germline V gene. This CDR3 spans 15 amino acids. After removal of 0 bases from V and 6 bases from J, the junction contained 4 bases not matched to a gene. As regards this clone: What it binds is not known.

Specimen: naive CD4+ T cells from blood. The rearrangement uses TRBV10-3 and TRBJ2-3, with TRBD2 matching over 9 bases. The clonotype was recovered from a man aged 30 to 39 with type 1 diabetes. The DNA for the CDR3 is TGTGCCATCAGTGAGTCAAGCGGGAGGTTGGATACGCAGTATTTT. Encoded protein: CAISESSGRLDTQYF.